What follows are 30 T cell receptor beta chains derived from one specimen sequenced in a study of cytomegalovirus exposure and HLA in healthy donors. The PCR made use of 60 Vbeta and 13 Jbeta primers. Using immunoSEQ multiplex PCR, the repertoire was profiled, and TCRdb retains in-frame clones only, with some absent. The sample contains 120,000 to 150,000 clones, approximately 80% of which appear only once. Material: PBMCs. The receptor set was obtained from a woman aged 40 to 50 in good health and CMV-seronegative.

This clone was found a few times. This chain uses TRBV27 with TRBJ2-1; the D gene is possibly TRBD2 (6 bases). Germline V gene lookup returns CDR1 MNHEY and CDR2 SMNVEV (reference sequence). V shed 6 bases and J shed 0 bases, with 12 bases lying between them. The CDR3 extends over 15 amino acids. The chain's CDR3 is CASRAAGSSYNEQFF. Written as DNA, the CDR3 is TGTGCCAGCAGGGCGGCGGGGAGCTCCTACAATGAGCAGTTCTTC.

The CDR3 coding sequence is TGTGCCAGCAGCCTCCTCGGGCGGGAGGGCCAAAATGAGCAGTTCTTC. It is translated as CASSLLGREGQNEQFF. This rearrangement joins TRBV5-6 to TRBJ2-1, with 9 bases lining up with TRBD2. This CDR3 contains 16 residues. Unmatched junction bases numbered 12, after V lost 4 bases and J lost 7 bases. Germline CDR1 reads SGHDT; CDR2 reads YYEEEE.

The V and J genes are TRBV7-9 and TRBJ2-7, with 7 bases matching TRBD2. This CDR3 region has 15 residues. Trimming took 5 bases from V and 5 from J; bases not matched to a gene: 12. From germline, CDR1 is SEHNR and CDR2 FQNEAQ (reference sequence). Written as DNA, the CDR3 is TGTGCCAGCAGCACAGTGGGCGAGGGGAGGGACGAGCAGTACTTC. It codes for CASSTVGEGRDEQYF.

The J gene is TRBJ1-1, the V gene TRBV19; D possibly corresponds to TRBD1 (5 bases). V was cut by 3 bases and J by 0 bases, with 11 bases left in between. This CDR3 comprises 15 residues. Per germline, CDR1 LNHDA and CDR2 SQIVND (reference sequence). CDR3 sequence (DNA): TGTGCCAGTAGTATCCCCGGAGGGGTGAACACTGAAGCTTTCTTT. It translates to CASSIPGGVNTEAFF.

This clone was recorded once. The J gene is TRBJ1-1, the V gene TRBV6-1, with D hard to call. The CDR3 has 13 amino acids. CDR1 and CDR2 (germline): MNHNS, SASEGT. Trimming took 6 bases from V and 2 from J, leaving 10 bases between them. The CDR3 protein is CASSIRYNTEAFF. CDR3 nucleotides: TGTGCCAGCAGCATTCGCTATAACACTGAAGCTTTCTTT.

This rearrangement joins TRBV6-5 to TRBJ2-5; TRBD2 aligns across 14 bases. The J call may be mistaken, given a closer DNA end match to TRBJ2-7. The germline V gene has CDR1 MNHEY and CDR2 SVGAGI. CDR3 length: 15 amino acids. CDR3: CASTPRTSGGSEQYF. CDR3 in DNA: TGTGCCAGCACTCCTAGGACTAGCGGGGGGTCCGAGCAGTACTTC.

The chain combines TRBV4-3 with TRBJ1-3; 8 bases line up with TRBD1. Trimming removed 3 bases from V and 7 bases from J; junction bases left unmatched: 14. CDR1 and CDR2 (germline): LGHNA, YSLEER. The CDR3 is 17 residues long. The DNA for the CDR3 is TGCGCCAGCAGCCACGGACAGGGTAGTTTCGGTGGGAACACCATATATTTT. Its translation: CASSHGQGSFGGNTIYF.

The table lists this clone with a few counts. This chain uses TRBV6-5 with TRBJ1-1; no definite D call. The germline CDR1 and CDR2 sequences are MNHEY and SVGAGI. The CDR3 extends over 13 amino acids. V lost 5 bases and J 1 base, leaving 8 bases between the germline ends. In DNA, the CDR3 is TGTGCCAGCAGTATTCAGTGGAACACTGAAGCTTTCTTT. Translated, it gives CASSIQWNTEAFF.

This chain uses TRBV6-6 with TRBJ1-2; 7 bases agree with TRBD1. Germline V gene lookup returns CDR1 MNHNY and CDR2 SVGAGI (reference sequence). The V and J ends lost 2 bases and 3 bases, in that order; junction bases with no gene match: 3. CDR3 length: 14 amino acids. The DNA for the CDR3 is TGTGCCAGCAGTTACAGCGACAGGGACTATGGCTACACCTTC. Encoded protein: CASSYSDRDYGYTF.

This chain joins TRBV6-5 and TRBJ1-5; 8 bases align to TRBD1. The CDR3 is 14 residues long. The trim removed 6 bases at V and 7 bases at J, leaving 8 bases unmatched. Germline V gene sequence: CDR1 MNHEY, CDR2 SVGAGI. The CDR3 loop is CASSRGQGGQPQHF. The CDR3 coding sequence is TGTGCCAGCAGCCGCGGACAGGGAGGACAGCCCCAGCATTTT.

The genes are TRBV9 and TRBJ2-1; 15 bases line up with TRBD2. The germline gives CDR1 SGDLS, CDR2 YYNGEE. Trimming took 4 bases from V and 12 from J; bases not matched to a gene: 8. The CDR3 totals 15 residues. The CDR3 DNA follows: TGTGCCAGCAGCTTTGGGACTAGCGGGAGGTCCCGGCAGTTCTTC. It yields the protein CASSFGTSGRSRQFF.

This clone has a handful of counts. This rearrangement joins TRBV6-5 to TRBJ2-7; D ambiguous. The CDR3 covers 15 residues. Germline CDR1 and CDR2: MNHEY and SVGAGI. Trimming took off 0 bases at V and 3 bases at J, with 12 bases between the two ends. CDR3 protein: CASSYSLISSYEQYF. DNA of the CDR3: TGTGCCAGCAGTTACTCGCTGATTTCGAGCTACGAGCAGTACTTC.

Here the CDR3 reads CASRRGASNQPQHF. CDR3 nucleotide sequence: TGTGCCAGCCGGCGGGGGGCGAGCAATCAGCCCCAGCATTTT. The chain carries TRBV13 and TRBJ1-5; TRBD1 might be the D (6 bases). Looked up from germline, CDR1 is PRHDT and CDR2 is FYEKMQ (reference sequence). The CDR3 spans 14 residues. Trimming removed 8 bases at V and 1 base at J, with 12 bases between.

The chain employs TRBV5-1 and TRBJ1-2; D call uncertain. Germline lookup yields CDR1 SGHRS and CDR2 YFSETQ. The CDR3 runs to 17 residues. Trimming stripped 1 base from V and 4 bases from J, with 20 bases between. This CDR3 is CASSLQLQSSGAYGYTF. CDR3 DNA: TGCGCCAGCAGCTTGCAACTGCAAAGCTCAGGCGCCTATGGCTACACCTTC.

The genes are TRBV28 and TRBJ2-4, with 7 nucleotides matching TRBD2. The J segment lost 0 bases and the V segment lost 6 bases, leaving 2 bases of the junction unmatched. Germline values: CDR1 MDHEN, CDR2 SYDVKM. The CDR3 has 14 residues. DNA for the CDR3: TGTGCCAGCAGGGGAGGGGTAGCCAAAAACATTCAGTACTTC. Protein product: CASRGGVAKNIQYF.

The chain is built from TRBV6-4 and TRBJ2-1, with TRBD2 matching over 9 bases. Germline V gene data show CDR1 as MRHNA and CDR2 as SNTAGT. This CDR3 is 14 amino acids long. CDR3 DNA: TGTGCAGAGGGGAAGCGGGAGGTTCACAATGAGCAGTTCTTC. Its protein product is CAEGKREVHNEQFF.

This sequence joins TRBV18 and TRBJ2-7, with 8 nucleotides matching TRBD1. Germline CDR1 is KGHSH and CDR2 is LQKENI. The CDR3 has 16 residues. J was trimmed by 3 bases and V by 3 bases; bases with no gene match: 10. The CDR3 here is CASSPVGRGQNYEQYF. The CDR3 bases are TGTGCCAGCTCACCGGTGGGCAGGGGGCAGAACTACGAGCAGTACTTC.

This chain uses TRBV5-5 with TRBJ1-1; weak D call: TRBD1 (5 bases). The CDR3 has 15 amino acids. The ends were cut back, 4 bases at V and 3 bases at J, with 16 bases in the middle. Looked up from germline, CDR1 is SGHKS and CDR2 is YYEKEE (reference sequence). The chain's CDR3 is CASSPGRAGDTEAFF. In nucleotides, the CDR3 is TGTGCCAGCAGCCCTGGCCGGGCGGGGGACACTGAAGCTTTCTTT.

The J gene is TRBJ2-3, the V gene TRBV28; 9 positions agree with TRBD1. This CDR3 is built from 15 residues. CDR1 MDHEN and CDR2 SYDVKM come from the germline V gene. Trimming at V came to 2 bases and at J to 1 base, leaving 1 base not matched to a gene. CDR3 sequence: CASSLRDRGTDTQYF. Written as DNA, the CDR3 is TGTGCCAGCAGTTTAAGGGACAGGGGCACAGATACGCAGTATTTT.

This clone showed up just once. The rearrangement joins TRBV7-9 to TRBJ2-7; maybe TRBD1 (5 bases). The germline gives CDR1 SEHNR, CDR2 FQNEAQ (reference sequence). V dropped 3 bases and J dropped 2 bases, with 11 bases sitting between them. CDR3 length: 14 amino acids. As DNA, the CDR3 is TGTGCCAGCAGCTTGCAGGGCCGCGCCTACGAGCAGTACTTC. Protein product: CASSLQGRAYEQYF.

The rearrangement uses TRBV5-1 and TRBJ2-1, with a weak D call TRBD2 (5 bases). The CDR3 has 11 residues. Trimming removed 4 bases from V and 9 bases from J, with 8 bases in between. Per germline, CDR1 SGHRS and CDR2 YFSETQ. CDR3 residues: CASSEGSEQFF. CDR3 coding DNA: TGCGCCAGCAGCGAGGGAAGTGAGCAGTTCTTC.

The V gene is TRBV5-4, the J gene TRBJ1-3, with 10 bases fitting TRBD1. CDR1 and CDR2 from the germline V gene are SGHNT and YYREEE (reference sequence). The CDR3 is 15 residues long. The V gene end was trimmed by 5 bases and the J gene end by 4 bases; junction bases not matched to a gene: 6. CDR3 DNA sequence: TGTGCCAGCAGGCATGGACAGGGGGACGGAAACACCATATATTTT. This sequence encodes CASRHGQGDGNTIYF.

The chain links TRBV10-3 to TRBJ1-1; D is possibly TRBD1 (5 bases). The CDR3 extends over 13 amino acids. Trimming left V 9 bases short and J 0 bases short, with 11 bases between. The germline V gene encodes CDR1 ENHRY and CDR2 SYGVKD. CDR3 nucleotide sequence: TGTGCCATTAAGACAGACCTGAACACTGAAGCTTTCTTT. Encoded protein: CAIKTDLNTEAFF.

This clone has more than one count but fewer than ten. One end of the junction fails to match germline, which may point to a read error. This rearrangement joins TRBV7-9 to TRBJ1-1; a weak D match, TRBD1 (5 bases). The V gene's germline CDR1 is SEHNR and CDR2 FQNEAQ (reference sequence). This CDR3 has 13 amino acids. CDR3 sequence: CSSVWGGDTEAFF. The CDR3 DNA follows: TGTTCCAGCGTATGGGGGGGGGACACTGAAGCTTTCTTT.

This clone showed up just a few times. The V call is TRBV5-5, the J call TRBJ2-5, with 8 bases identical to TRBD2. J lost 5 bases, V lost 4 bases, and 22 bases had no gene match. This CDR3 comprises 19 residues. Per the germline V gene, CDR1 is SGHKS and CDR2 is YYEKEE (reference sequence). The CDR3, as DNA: TGTGCCAGCAGCAGGAACCCGTCGAGTGTAGCGGGATTAGTCGAGACCCAGTACTTC. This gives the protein CASSRNPSSVAGLVETQYF.

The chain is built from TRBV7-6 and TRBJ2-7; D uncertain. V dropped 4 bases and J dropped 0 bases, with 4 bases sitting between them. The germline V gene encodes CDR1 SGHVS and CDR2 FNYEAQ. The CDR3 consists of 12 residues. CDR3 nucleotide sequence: TGTGCCAGCAGCTCTCCCTCCTACGAGCAGTACTTC. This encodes CASSSPSYEQYF.

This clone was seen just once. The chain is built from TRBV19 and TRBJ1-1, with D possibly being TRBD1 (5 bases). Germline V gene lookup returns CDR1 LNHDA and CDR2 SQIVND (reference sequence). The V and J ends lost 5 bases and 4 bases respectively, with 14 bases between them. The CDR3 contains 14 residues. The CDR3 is CASSFGGWGTEAFF. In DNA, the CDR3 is TGTGCCAGTAGTTTCGGGGGTTGGGGCACTGAAGCTTTCTTT.

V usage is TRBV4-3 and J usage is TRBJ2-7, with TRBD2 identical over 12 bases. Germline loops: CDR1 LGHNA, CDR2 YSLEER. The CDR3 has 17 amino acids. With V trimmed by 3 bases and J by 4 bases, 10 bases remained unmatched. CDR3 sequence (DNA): TGCGCCAGCAGCCAGACCCTCACTAGCGGGAGGCGGTACGAGCAGTACTTC. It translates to CASSQTLTSGRRYEQYF.

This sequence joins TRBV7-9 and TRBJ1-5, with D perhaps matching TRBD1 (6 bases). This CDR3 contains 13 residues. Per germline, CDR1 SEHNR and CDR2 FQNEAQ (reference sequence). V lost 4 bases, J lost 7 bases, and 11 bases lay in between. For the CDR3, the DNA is TGTGCCAGCAGCTCGGCAGGGGAACAGCCCCAGCATTTT. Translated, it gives CASSSAGEQPQHF.

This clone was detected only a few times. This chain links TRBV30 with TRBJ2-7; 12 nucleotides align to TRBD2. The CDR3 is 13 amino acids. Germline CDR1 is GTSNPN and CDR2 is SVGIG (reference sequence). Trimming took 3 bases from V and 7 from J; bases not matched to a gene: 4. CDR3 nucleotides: TGTGCCTGGAGCGGTGGACTAGCGGGGGAGCAGTACTTC. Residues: CAWSGGLAGEQYF.